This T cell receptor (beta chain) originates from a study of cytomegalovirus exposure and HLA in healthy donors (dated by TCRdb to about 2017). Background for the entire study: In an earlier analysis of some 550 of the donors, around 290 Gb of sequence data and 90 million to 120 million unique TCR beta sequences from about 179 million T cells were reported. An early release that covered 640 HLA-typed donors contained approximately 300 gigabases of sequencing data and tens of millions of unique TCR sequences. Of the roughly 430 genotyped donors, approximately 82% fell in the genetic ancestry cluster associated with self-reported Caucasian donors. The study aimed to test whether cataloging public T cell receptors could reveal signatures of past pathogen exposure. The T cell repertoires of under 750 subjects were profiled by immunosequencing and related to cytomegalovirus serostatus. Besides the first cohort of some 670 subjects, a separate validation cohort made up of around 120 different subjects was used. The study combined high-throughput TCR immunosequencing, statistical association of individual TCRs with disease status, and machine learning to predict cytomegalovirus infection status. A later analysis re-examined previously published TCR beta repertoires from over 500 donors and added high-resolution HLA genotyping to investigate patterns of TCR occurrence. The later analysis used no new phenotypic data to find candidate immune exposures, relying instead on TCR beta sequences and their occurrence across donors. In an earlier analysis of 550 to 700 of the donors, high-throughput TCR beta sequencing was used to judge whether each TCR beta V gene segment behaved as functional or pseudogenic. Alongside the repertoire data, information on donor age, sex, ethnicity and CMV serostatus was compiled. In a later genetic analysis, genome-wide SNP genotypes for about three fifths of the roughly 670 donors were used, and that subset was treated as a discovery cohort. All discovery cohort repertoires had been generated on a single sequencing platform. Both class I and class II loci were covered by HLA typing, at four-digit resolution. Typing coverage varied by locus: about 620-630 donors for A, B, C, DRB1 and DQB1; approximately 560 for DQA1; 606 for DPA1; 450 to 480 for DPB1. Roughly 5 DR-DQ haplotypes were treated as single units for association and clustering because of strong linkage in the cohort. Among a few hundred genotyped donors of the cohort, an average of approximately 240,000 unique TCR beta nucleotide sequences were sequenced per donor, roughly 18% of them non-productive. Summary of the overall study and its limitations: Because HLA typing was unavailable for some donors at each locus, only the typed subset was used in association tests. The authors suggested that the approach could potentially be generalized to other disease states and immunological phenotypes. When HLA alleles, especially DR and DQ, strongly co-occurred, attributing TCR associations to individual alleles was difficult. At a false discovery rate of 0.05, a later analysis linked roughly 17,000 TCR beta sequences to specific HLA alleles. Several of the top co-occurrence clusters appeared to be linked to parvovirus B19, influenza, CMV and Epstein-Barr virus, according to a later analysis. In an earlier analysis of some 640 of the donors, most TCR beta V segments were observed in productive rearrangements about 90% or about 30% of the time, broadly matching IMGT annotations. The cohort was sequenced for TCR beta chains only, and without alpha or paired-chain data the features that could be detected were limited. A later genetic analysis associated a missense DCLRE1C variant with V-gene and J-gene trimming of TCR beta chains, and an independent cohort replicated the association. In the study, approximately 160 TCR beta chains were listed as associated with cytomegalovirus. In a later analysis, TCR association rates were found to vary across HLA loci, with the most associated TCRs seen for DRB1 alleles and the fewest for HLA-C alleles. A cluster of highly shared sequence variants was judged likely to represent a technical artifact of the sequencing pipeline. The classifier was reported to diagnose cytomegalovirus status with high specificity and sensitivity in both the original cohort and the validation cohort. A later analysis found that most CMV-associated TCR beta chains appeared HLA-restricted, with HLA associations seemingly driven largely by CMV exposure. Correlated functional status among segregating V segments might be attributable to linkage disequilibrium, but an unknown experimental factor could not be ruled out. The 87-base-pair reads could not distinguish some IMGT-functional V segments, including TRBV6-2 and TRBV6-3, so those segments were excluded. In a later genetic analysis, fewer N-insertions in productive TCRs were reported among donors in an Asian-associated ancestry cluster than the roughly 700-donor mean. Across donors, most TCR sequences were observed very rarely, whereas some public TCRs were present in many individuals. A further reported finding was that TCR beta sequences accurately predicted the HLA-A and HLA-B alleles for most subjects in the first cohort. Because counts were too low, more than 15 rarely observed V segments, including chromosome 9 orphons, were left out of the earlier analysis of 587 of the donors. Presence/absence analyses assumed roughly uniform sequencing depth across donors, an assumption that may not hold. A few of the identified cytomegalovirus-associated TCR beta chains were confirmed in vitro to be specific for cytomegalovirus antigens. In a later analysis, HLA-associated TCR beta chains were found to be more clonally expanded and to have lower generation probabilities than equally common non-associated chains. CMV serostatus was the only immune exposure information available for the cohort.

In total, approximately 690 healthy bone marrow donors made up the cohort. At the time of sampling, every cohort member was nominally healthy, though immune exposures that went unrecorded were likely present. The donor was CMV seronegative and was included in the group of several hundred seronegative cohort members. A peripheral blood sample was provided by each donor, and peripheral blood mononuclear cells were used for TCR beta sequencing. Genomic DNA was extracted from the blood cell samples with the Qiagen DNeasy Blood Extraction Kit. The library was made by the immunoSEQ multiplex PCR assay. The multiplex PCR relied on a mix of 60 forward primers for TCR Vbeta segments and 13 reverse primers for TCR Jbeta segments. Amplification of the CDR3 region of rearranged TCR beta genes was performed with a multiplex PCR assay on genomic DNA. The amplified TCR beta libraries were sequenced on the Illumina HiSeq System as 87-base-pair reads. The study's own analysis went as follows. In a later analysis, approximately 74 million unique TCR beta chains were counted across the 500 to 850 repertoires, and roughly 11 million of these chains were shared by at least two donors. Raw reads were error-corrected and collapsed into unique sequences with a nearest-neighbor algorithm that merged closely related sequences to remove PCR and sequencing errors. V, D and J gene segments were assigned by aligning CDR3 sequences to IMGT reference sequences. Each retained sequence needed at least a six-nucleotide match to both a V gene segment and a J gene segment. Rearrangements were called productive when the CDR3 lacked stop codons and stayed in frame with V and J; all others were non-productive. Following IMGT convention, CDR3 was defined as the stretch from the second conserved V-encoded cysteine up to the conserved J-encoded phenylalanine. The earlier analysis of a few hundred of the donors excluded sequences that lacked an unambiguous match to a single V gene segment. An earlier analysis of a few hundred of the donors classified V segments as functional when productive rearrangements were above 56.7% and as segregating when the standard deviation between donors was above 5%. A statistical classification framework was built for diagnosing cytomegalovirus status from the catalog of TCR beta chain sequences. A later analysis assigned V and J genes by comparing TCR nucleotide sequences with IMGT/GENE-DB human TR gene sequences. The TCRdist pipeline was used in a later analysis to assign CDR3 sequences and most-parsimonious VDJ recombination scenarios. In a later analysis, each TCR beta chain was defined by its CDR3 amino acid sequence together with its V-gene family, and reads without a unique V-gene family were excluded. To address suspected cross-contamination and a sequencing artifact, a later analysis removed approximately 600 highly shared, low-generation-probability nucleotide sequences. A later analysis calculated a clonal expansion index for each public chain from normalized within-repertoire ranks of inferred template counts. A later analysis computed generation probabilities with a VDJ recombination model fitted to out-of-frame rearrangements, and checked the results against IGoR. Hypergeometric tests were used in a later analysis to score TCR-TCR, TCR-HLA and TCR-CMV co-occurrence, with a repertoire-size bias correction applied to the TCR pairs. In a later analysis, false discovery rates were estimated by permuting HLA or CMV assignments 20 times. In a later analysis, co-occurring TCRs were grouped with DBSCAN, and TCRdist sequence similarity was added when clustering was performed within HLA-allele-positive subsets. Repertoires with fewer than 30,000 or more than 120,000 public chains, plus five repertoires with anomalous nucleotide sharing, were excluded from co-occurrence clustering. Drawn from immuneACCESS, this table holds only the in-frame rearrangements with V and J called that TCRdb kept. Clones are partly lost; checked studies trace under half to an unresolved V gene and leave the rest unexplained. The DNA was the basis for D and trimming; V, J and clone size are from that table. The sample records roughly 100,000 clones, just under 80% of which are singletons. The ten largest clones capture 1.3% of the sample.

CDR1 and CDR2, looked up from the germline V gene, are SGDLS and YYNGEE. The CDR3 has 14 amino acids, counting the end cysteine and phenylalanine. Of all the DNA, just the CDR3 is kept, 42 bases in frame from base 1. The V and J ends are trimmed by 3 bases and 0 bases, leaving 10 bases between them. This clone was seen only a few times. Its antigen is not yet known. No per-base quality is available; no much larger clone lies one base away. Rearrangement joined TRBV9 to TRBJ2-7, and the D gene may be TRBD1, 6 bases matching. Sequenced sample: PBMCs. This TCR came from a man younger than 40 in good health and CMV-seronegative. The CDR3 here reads CASSGYRASYEQYF. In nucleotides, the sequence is TGTGCCAGCAGCGGGTACAGGGCCTCCTACGAGCAGTACTTC. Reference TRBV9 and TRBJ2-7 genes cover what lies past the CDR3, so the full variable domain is DSGVTQTPKHLITATGQRVTLRCSPRSGDLSVYWYQQSLDQGLQFLIQYYNGEERAKGNILERFSAQQFPDLHSELNLSSLELGDSALYFCASSGYRASYEQYFGPGTRLTVT.